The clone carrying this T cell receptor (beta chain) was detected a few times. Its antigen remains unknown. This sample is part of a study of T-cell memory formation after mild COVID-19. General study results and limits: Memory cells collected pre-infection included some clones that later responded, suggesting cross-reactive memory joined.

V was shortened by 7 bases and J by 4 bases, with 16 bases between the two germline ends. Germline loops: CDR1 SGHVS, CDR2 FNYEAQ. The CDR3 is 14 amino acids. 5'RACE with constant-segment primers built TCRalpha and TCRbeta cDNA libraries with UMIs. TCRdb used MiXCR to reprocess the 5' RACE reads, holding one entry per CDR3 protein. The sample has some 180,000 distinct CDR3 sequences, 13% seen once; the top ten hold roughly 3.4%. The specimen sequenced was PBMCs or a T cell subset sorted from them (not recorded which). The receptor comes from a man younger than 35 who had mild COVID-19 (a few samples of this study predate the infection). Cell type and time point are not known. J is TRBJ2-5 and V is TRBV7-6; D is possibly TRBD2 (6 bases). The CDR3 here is CASTFGGPRETQYF. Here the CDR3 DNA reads TGTGCCAGCACCTTCGGGGGTCCTCGAGAGACCCAGTACTTC.